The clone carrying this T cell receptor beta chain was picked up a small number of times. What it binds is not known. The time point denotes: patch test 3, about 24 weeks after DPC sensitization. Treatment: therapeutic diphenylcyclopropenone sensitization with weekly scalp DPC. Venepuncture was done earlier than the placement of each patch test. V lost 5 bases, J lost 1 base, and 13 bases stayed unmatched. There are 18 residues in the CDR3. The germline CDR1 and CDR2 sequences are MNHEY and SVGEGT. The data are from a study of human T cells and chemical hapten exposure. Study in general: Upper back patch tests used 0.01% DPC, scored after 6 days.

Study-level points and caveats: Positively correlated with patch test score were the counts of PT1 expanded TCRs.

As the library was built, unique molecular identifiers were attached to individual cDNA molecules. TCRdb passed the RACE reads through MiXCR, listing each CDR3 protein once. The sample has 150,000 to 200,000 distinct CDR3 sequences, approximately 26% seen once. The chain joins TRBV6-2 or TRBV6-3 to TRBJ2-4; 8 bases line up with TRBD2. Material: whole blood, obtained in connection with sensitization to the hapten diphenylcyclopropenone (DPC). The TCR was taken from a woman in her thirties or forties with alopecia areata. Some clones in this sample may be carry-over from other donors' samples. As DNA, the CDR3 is TGTGCCAGCAGTACCCATACGGGAGGGACGATTGCCAAAAACATTCAGTACTTC. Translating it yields CASSTHTGGTIAKNIQYF.